The source of this T cell receptor beta chain is a study of blood T cell repertoires in COVID-19. The germline V gene has CDR1 SEHNR and CDR2 FQNEAQ (reference sequence). The CDR3 has 15 amino acids. V lost 1 base to trimming and J lost 1 base; unmatched junction nucleotides: 2. Libraries were prepared by immunoSEQ multiplex PCR; TCRdb keeps only in-frame clonotypes and omits some of them. Of under 50,000 clones detected, roughly 93% appear once; the ten largest clones hold around 1%. The specimen sequenced was peripheral blood. This receptor was taken from a man aged 55-75 years with COVID-19, enrolled during active disease. This chain uses TRBV7-9 with TRBJ2-3; the match to TRBD2 covers 7 bases. The CDR3 nucleotides read TGTGCCAGCAGCTTAGGTAGCGGGCGCACAGATACGCAGTATTTT. The encoded protein is CASSLGSGRTDTQYF. The complete variable domain, with remaining parts taken from reference TRBV7-9 and TRBJ2-3, reads DTGVSQNPRHKITKRGQNVTFRCDPISEHNRLYWYRQTLGQGPEFLTYFQNEAQLEKSRLLSDRFSAERPKGSFSTLEIQRTEQGDSAMYLCASSLGSGRTDTQYFGPGTRLTVL.